This T cell receptor (beta chain) originates from a study of cytomegalovirus exposure and HLA in healthy donors (dated by TCRdb to the late 2010s). A note on the overall study: In an earlier analysis of some 550 of the donors, approximately 300 Gb of sequence data and 100 million or so unique TCR beta sequences from some 170 million T cells were reported. An early release covering more than 500 HLA-typed donors comprised approximately 290 gigabases of sequencing data and tens of millions of unique TCR sequences. Among the approximately 400 genotyped donors, roughly 80% belonged to the genetic ancestry cluster associated with self-reported Caucasian donors. The aim of the study was to test whether cataloging public T cell receptors could identify signatures of past pathogen exposure. The study profiled the T cell repertoires of around 700 subjects by immunosequencing and related them to cytomegalovirus serostatus. A separate validation cohort of about 110 different subjects was used in addition to the approximately 670-subject first cohort. To predict cytomegalovirus infection status, the study brought together high-throughput TCR immunosequencing, statistical association of individual TCRs with disease status, and machine learning. A later analysis re-analyzed previously published TCR beta repertoires from roughly 630 donors and added high-resolution HLA genotyping to study TCR occurrence patterns. Rather than drawing on any new phenotypic data, the later analysis identified candidate immune exposures from TCR beta sequences and the way those sequences occurred across donors. In an earlier analysis of roughly 580 of the donors, high-throughput TCR beta sequencing was used to judge whether each TCR beta V gene segment behaved as functional or pseudogenic. Donor age, sex, ethnicity and CMV serostatus were collected together with the repertoire data. In a later genetic analysis, genome-wide SNP genotypes for about 55% of the roughly 700 donors were used, and that subset was treated as a discovery cohort. Every repertoire in the discovery cohort had been generated on one and the same sequencing platform. Both class I and class II loci were covered by HLA typing, at four-digit resolution. Typing coverage varied by locus: 629-630 donors for A, B, C, DRB1 and DQB1; approximately 500 for DQA1; over 600 for DPA1; approximately 450 for DPB1. Roughly five DR-DQ haplotypes were handled as single units for association and clustering because linkage in the cohort was strong. Among 300 to 500 genotyped donors of the cohort, an average of approximately 240,000 unique TCR beta nucleotide sequences was sequenced per donor, of which approximately 19% were non-productive. General conclusions and limits of the study: A later genetic analysis reported fewer N-insertions in productive TCRs among donors in an Asian-associated ancestry cluster than the roughly 700-donor mean. In both the original and validation cohorts, the classifier was reported to diagnose cytomegalovirus status with high specificity and sensitivity. CMV serostatus was the only immune exposure information available for the cohort. Specific HLA alleles were associated with about 17,000 TCR beta sequences at a false discovery rate of 0.05 in a later analysis. The authors suggested that the approach could potentially be extended to other disease states and immunological phenotypes. A later analysis reported that several top co-occurrence clusters appeared linked to parvovirus B19, influenza, CMV and Epstein-Barr virus. In a later genetic analysis, a missense DCLRE1C variant was associated with V-gene and J-gene trimming of TCR beta chains, and the association was replicated in an independent cohort. In an earlier analysis of some 500 of the donors, most TCR beta V segments were observed in productive rearrangements about 87% or about 30% of the time, broadly matching IMGT annotations. Roughly uniform sequencing depth across donors was assumed in presence/absence analyses, although this assumption may not hold. A total of 164 TCR beta chains were listed by the study as associated with cytomegalovirus. A later analysis found that TCR association rates varied across HLA loci, with DRB1 alleles showing the most associated TCRs and HLA-C alleles the fewest. Linkage disequilibrium might explain the correlated functional status among segregating V segments, but an unknown experimental factor could not be ruled out. A further reported finding was that TCR beta sequences accurately predicted the HLA-A and HLA-B alleles for most subjects in the first cohort. Strong co-occurrence of HLA alleles, especially DR and DQ, made assigning TCR associations to individual alleles difficult. Most TCR sequences were observed very rarely across donors, whereas some public TCRs were present in many individuals. Some IMGT-functional V segments, including TRBV6-2 and TRBV6-3, could not be distinguished by the 87-base-pair reads and were therefore excluded. Because counts were too low, approximately 18 rarely observed V segments, including chromosome 9 orphons, were excluded from the earlier analysis of some 540 of the donors. Because HLA typing was unavailable for some donors at each locus, only the typed subset was used in association tests. A later analysis found that most CMV-associated TCR beta chains appeared HLA-restricted, with HLA associations seemingly driven largely by CMV exposure. Three of the identified cytomegalovirus-associated TCR beta chains were confirmed in vitro to be specific for cytomegalovirus antigens. A cluster of highly shared sequence variants was judged likely to be a technical artifact of the sequencing pipeline. The cohort was sequenced for TCR beta chains only, and without alpha or paired-chain data the features that could be detected were limited. In a later analysis, HLA-associated TCR beta chains showed more clonal expansion and lower generation probabilities than non-associated chains that were equally common.

The CDR3 has 17 amino acids, counting the end cysteine and phenylalanine. CDR3 DNA is the only sequence kept; it has 51 bases, read in frame from the first base. Germline trimming: 1 base from V, 8 bases from J; junction bases outside gene matches: 11. CDR1 is given as LGHNA and CDR2 as YSLEER, both from the germline V gene. In total, around 600 healthy bone marrow donors made up the cohort. Cohort members were all nominally healthy when sampled, although unrecorded immune exposures were likely present. The donor tested CMV seronegative, placing the donor among the 350 or so seronegative members of the cohort. A peripheral blood sample was collected from each donor, and TCR beta sequencing was performed on peripheral blood mononuclear cells. The Qiagen DNeasy Blood Extraction Kit was used to extract genomic DNA from the blood cell samples. Details on this clone: Its binding antigen is unknown. Base qualities are not at hand, and no much larger clone is one base apart.

The library was built by means of the immunoSEQ multiplex PCR assay. For the multiplex PCR, a mixture combining 60 forward primers for TCR Vbeta segments and 13 reverse primers for TCR Jbeta segments was used. The CDR3 region of rearranged TCR beta genes was amplified from genomic DNA by a multiplex PCR assay. Amplified TCR beta libraries were sequenced as 87-base-pair reads on the Illumina HiSeq System. Concerning the study's data processing: In a later analysis, tens of millions of unique TCR beta chains were counted across the approximately 670 repertoires, and roughly 10 million of these chains were shared by at least two donors. Raw reads were error-corrected and collapsed into unique sequences with a nearest-neighbor algorithm that merged closely related sequences to remove PCR and sequencing errors. Alignment of CDR3 sequences to IMGT reference sequences was used to assign V, D and J gene segments. For a sequence to be retained, a match of at least six nucleotides was required to both a V gene segment and a J gene segment. A rearrangement was called productive if the CDR3 had no stop codons and remained in frame with V and J, and every other rearrangement was called non-productive. CDR3 was defined according to IMGT convention as the region running from the second conserved V-encoded cysteine to the conserved J-encoded phenylalanine. In an earlier analysis of roughly 580 of the donors, sequences lacking an unambiguous match to a single V gene segment were excluded. An earlier analysis of a few hundred of the donors called V segments functional above 56.7% productive rearrangements and segregating when the between-donor standard deviation exceeded 5%. A statistical classification framework was developed to diagnose cytomegalovirus status using the catalog of TCR beta chain sequences. A later analysis assigned V and J genes by comparing TCR nucleotide sequences with IMGT/GENE-DB human TR gene sequences. In a later analysis, CDR3 sequences and most-parsimonious VDJ recombination scenarios were assigned using the TCRdist pipeline. A later analysis defined each TCR beta chain by its CDR3 amino acid sequence plus V-gene family, and excluded reads lacking a unique V-gene family. As a way to deal with suspected cross-contamination and a sequencing artifact, a later analysis dropped 500 to 700 nucleotide sequences that were highly shared and had low generation probability. In a later analysis, a clonal expansion index was calculated for each public chain from normalized within-repertoire ranks of inferred template counts. In a later analysis, generation probabilities were computed using a VDJ recombination model fitted to out-of-frame rearrangements, and the results were checked against IGoR. Hypergeometric tests were used in a later analysis to score TCR-TCR, TCR-HLA and TCR-CMV co-occurrence, with a repertoire-size bias correction applied to the TCR pairs. To estimate false discovery rates, a later analysis permuted the HLA or CMV assignments 20 times. In a later analysis, co-occurring TCRs were grouped using DBSCAN, and TCRdist sequence similarity was added for clustering within HLA-allele-positive subsets. Co-occurrence clustering excluded repertoires with fewer than 30,000 or more than 120,000 public chains, plus five with anomalous nucleotide sharing. The source is immuneACCESS, and TCRdb retained only in-frame sequences with V and J called. Part of the clones is not carried over; for the studies checked, unresolved V genes explain less than half of this, and the remainder is unexplained. The V and J calls and the clone size are those of that table, but D and trimming were determined from the DNA. The sample yields approximately 120,000 clones; roughly four fifths were counted once. The ten largest clones add up to about 1.7% of the sample.

This chain joins TRBV4-3 to TRBJ2-1; 10 bases in the middle match TRBD1. The sequence was collected from a man in his late teens or twenties in good health and CMV-seronegative. Specimen: PBMCs. The encoded CDR3 is CASSQADGDRGGDEQFF. The sequence in DNA is TGCGCCAGCAGCCAAGCTGATGGGGACAGGGGCGGCGATGAGCAGTTCTTC.